The next 24 T cell receptor beta chains were all read from a single sample in a study of CD8+CD57+ T cells in acquired aplastic anemia. Patients included in sequencing had previously demonstrated CD8+CD57+ cell expansion by flow cytometry. It was genomic DNA that served as the template for profiling TCR beta VDJ and CDR3. TCRdb ran MiXCR on the reads and lists one entry per CDR3 protein. The sample holds 150,000 to 200,000 distinct CDR3 sequences, around 52% seen once. Sequences were obtained from sorted CD4+, CD8+, or CD8+CD57+ T cells (not recorded which) from PBMCs. Source of these receptors: a human donor with aplastic anemia.

This clonotype appeared many times. V gene TRBV12-3 or TRBV12-4 combines with J gene TRBJ2-5; 11 bases are shared with TRBD2. The trim removed 6 bases at V and 1 base at J, leaving 10 bases unmatched. CDR3 size: 17 residues. CDR3 DNA: TGTGCCAGCAGAACCTCCGGGACTAGCGGCCCCCAAGAGACCCAGTACTTC. This translates into CASRTSGTSGPQETQYF.

This clonotype turned up a few times. The genes are TRBV7-9 and TRBJ2-5; D gene unclear. V lost 1 base and J lost 5, with 17 bases in between. CDR3 length equals 16 residues. Germline loops: CDR1 SEHNR, CDR2 FQNEAQ (reference sequence). CDR3 residues: CASSLGGTIGKETQYF. CDR3 DNA: TGTGCCAGCAGCTTAGGGGGAACTATTGGGAAGGAGACCCAGTACTTC.

The rearrangement uses TRBV7-3 and TRBJ1-3, with D unresolved. From germline, CDR1 is SGHTA and CDR2 FQGTGA. CDR3 length equals 15 residues. The V gene lost 2 bases and the J gene lost 4 bases, with 12 bases spanning the gap. CDR3 region: CASSLQVSRGNTIYF. The CDR3 DNA reads TGTGCCAGCAGCTTACAGGTATCCAGAGGAAACACCATATATTTT.

This clonotype was seen many times. The V gene is TRBV7-8, the J gene TRBJ2-1; no clear D. CDR3 size: 11 residues. V was cut by 6 bases and J by 8 bases, with 8 bases left in between. Germline assignment: CDR1 SGHVS and CDR2 FQNEAQ. The CDR3: CASSIFDEQFF. The CDR3 DNA sequence: TGTGCCAGCAGTATCTTCGATGAGCAGTTCTTC.

The rearrangement joins TRBV20-1 to TRBJ1-6; possible D gene TRBD1, 5 bases. Germline lookup yields CDR1 DFQATT and CDR2 SNEGSKA (reference sequence). V gave up 3 bases and J gave up 6 bases, with 9 bases separating them. The CDR3 is 13 residues long. Here the CDR3 DNA reads TGCAGTGCTAGGGGGGATGGTAATTCACCCCTCCACTTT. This translates into CSARGDGNSPLHF.

This rearrangement joins TRBV2 to TRBJ1-1, with D tentatively TRBD1 (5 bases). Germline V lookup: CDR1 SNHLY, CDR2 FYNNEI. Deletions cut 4 bases from V and 4 bases from J, with 13 bases between. The CDR3 sequence is 14 residues long. CDR3 DNA: TGTGCCAGCAGTGTGGGGGGGGAGGGCACTGAAGCTTTCTTT. This sequence encodes CASSVGGEGTEAFF. Together with reference TRBV2 and TRBJ1-1, the CDR3 gives the full variable domain: EPEVTQTPSHQVTQMGQEVILRCVPISNHLYFYWYRQILGQKVEFLVSFYNNEISEKSEIFDDQFSVERPDGSNFTLKIRSTKLEDSAMYFCASSVGGEGTEAFFGQGTRLTVV.

For this clonotype: This sequence may be a read error, since a much larger clone differs from it by one base. This chain connects TRBV14 to TRBJ2-1; D may be TRBD2 (6 bases). V lost 1 base to trimming and J lost 8 bases, with 18 bases between them. The CDR3 runs 16 residues. Per the germline V gene, CDR1 is SGHDN and CDR2 is FVKESK. CDR3 protein: CASSQVGSGCGYEQFF. The CDR3 DNA is TGTGCCAGCAGCCAAGTGGGTAGCGGCTGTGGGTATGAGCAGTTCTTC. Variable domain in full (rest from reference TRBV14 and TRBJ2-1): EAGVTQFPSHSVIEKGQTVTLRCDPISGHDNLYWYRRVMGKEIKFLLHFVKESKQDESGMPNNRFLAERTGGTYSTLKVQPAELEDSGVYFCASSQVGSGCGYEQFFGPGTRLTVL.

This clonotype was counted between two and nine times. This may come from a read error, since a much larger clone is one base off. The chain joins TRBV2 to TRBJ2-7; possibly TRBD1 or TRBD2 for D (7 bases each). With 11 bases removed from V and 4 bases from J, the gap between germline ends came to 12 bases. The CDR3 runs to 11 residues. Germline assignment: CDR1 SNHLY and CDR2 FYNNEI. The CDR3 DNA reads TGTGCCCTCAGGGGGGGTTACGAGCAGTACTTC. Translating it yields CALRGGYEQYF.

In its sample, this clonotype was seen many times. The chain carries TRBV5-4 and TRBJ1-2, with 7 bases matching TRBD1. J lost 2 bases, V lost 0 bases, and 13 bases had no gene match. CDR1 and CDR2 from the germline V gene are SGHNT and YYREEE (reference sequence). This CDR3 has 18 amino acids. This chain's CDR3 is CASSLAGGRDSSNYGYTF. The CDR3 DNA reads TGTGCCAGCAGCTTGGCCGGTGGACGGGACAGCAGCAACTATGGCTACACCTTC.

This clonotype was counted a few times. This chain connects TRBV11-2 to TRBJ1-1; weak D call: TRBD1 (5 bases). From germline, CDR1 is SGHAT and CDR2 FQNNGV. Trimming pared 5 bases from V and 2 bases from J, leaving 9 bases between. This CDR3 is 13 amino acids long. The CDR3 nucleotides read TGTGCCAGCAGCCCCGGACATAACACTGAAGCTTTCTTT. It yields the protein CASSPGHNTEAFF.

The table lists this clonotype with many counts. V and J are TRBV19 and TRBJ1-3; possible D gene TRBD1, 5 bases. Germline V lookup: CDR1 LNHDA, CDR2 SQIVND (reference sequence). Trimming took off 3 bases at V and 4 bases at J, with 13 bases between the two ends. This CDR3 is 15 amino acids long. The CDR3: CASSMNEGRGNTIYF. In nucleotides, the CDR3 is TGTGCCAGTAGTATGAACGAGGGGCGGGGAAACACCATATATTTT.

The V and J genes are TRBV6-2 or TRBV6-3 and TRBJ2-7; D is undetermined. The CDR3 contains 16 residues. The germline gives CDR1 MNHEY, CDR2 SVGEGT. Trimming shortened V by 0 bases and J by 5 bases, and 17 bases separated the two germline ends. In nucleotides, the CDR3 is TGTGCCAGCAGTTACTCAGGGCCGGACCCCGAAGACGAGCAGTACTTC. Translating gives CASSYSGPDPEDEQYF.

This clonotype appeared once. The V gene is TRBV24-1, the J gene TRBJ2-3, with D uncertain. The V gene's germline CDR1 is KGHDR and CDR2 SFDVKD. The CDR3 length is 14 residues. V was pared by 3 bases and J by 2 bases, with 8 bases between. The DNA for the CDR3 is TGTGCCACCAGTGATCAACCGGCCACAGATACGCAGTATTTT. It specifies CATSDQPATDTQYF.

The V and J genes are TRBV28 and TRBJ1-6; D ambiguous. The V gene lost 6 bases and the J gene lost 7 bases, with 13 bases spanning the gap. CDR1 and CDR2 (germline): MDHEN, SYDVKM. The CDR3 consists of 14 residues. CDR3 sequence reads: CASSLNSRNSPLHF. For the CDR3, the DNA is TGTGCCAGCAGCCTAAACAGTAGAAATTCACCCCTCCACTTT. The complete variable domain, with remaining parts taken from reference TRBV28 and TRBJ1-6, reads DVKVTQSSRYLVKRTGEKVFLECVQDMDHENMFWYRQDPGLGLRLIYFSYDVKMKEKGDIPEGYSVSREKKERFSLILESASTNQTSMYLCASSLNSRNSPLHFGNGTRLTVT.

Details on this clonotype: Possible read error: a much larger clone is one base away. Because it lacks the conserved phenylalanine or tryptophan at the end, this CDR3 is likely a read error. The V and J genes are TRBV12-3 or TRBV12-4 and TRBJ2-5; D possibly uses TRBD1 or TRBD2 (5 bases each). This CDR3 has 14 residues. V lost 6 bases to trimming and J lost 4 bases, with 15 bases between them. This chain's CDR3 is CASRPLGVGETQYS. The CDR3, as DNA: TGTGCCAGCAGACCTCTGGGGGTTGGAGAGACCCAGTACTCC.

This clonotype was counted between two and nine times. CDR3 region: CAWSVGPEAFF. The CDR3 DNA reads TGTGCCTGGAGTGTAGGTCCTGAAGCTTTCTTT. The rearrangement joins TRBV30 to TRBJ1-1; no firm D call. The germline V gene encodes CDR1 GTSNPN and CDR2 SVGIG (reference sequence). V was clipped by 0 bases and J by 6 bases, with 5 bases between them. The CDR3 spans 11 residues.

This clonotype was found many times. The chain joins TRBV15 to TRBJ2-1; D is possibly TRBD1 (5 bases). The CDR3 has 16 residues. The germline gives CDR1 LNHNV, CDR2 YYDKDF (reference sequence). V was clipped by 1 base and J by 0 bases, with 10 bases between them. Here the CDR3 DNA reads TGTGCCACCAGCAGAGTGAGGCAGGGCTCCTACAATGAGCAGTTCTTC. Translated, it gives CATSRVRQGSYNEQFF. Filled out from reference TRBV15 and TRBJ2-1, the complete variable domain reads DAMVIQNPRYQVTQFGKPVTLSCSQTLNHNVMYWYQQKSSQAPKLLFHYYDKDFNNEADTPDNFQSRRPNTSFCFLDIRSPGLGDTAMYLCATSRVRQGSYNEQFFGPGTRLTVL.

This clonotype was counted many times. The V gene is TRBV9, the J gene TRBJ2-7; 13 bases match TRBD2. Germline CDR1 reads SGDLS; CDR2 reads YYNGEE. V trimming: 3 bases; J trimming: 7 bases; junction bases outside the gene matches: 1. The CDR3 has 13 residues. The CDR3 region is CASSGGLAGEQYF. The CDR3 DNA is TGTGCCAGCAGCGGGGGACTAGCGGGGGAGCAGTACTTC. The full variable domain, its missing parts supplied by reference TRBV9 and TRBJ2-7, is DSGVTQTPKHLITATGQRVTLRCSPRSGDLSVYWYQQSLDQGLQFLIQYYNGEERAKGNILERFSAQQFPDLHSELNLSSLELGDSALYFCASSGGLAGEQYFGPGTRLTVT.

This clonotype appeared a few times. The chain is built from TRBV11-3 and TRBJ2-4; D is possibly TRBD2 (5 bases). The germline V gene encodes CDR1 SGHNT and CDR2 YENEEA. The CDR3 spans 16 residues. V lost 5 bases and J lost 0, with 14 bases in between. CDR3 nucleotide sequence: TGTGCCAGCAGCCCGTTGGAGGCGGTAGCCAAAAACATTCAGTACTTC. Its protein is CASSPLEAVAKNIQYF. The full variable domain, with the rest looked up from reference TRBV11-3 and TRBJ2-4, is EAGVVQSPRYKIIEKKQPVAFWCNPISGHNTLYWYLQNLGQGPELLIRYENEEAVDDSQLPKDRFSAERLKGVDSTLKIQPAELGDSAVYLCASSPLEAVAKNIQYFGAGTRLSVL.

This clonotype was counted at least ten times. The rearrangement uses TRBV5-1 and TRBJ2-7; the D is unclear. The CDR3 loop spans 15 amino acids. Trimming shortened V by 0 bases and J by 2 bases, and 12 bases separated the two germline ends. CDR1 SGHRS and CDR2 YFSETQ come from the germline V gene. The CDR3 nucleotides are TGCGCCAGCAGCTTGGTTGCAGATGGAGCCTACGAGCAGTACTTC. Protein sequence: CASSLVADGAYEQYF.

This clonotype was seen repeatedly, ten times or more. CDR3 region: CASSIDRTSGSSDEQYF. CDR3 nucleotide sequence: TGTGCCAGTAGTATAGACCGGACTAGCGGGAGTAGTGACGAGCAGTACTTC. The genes are TRBV19 and TRBJ2-7; 13 bases fit TRBD2. Germline V lookup: CDR1 LNHDA, CDR2 SQIVND (reference sequence). CDR3 length: 17 amino acids. Trimming removed 0 bases from V and 5 bases from J; junction bases left unmatched: 7.

CDR3 residues: CASSLLGWGYGYTF. The CDR3 DNA reads as TGTGCCAGCAGCTTATTAGGGTGGGGTTATGGCTACACCTTC. V and J are TRBV7-2 and TRBJ1-2, with D unresolved. CDR1 is SGHTA, CDR2 FQGNSA, per germline. The CDR3 is 14 amino acids. V dropped 2 bases and J dropped 5 bases, with 12 bases sitting between them.

The V gene is TRBV10-3, the J gene TRBJ2-7; a weak D match, TRBD1 (6 bases). Trimming shortened V by 3 bases and J by 1 base, and 13 bases separated the two germline ends. The CDR3 runs to 15 residues. Germline CDR1 and CDR2: ENHRY and SYGVKD. CDR3 sequence (DNA): TGTGCCATCAGTGATTCGGACAGTTTGTCCTACGAGCAGTACTTC. It specifies CAISDSDSLSYEQYF.

On this clonotype itself: A read error may be the cause here, since a much bigger clone is one base away. This rearrangement joins TRBV12-3 or TRBV12-4 to TRBJ2-1; D possibly corresponds to TRBD2 (6 bases). Trimming pared 8 bases from V and 7 bases from J, leaving 21 bases between. This CDR3 contains 15 residues. DNA of the CDR3: TGTGCCAGCGGCACCCCCCCGGGAGTGGGGAATGAGCAGTTCTTC. Its protein product is CASGTPPGVGNEQFF.